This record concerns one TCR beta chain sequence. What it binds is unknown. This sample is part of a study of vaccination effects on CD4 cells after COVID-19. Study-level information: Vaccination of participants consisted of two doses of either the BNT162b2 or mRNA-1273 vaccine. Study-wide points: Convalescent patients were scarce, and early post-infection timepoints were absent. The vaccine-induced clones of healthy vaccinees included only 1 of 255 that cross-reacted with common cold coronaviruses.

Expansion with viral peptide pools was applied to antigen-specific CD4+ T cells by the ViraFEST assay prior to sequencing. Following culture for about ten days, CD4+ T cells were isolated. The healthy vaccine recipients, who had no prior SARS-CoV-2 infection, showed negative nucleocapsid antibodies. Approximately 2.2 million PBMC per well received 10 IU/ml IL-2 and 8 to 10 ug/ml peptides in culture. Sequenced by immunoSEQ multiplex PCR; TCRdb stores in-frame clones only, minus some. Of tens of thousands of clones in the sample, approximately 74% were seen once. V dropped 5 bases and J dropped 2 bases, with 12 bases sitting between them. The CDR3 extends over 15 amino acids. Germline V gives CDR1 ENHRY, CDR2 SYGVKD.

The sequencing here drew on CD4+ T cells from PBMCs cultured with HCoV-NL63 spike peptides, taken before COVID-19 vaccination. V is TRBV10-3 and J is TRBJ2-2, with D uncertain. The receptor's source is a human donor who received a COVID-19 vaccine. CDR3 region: CAISPGLTNTGELFF. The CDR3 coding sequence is TGTGCCATCAGTCCGGGTTTAACTAACACCGGGGAGCTGTTTTTT.